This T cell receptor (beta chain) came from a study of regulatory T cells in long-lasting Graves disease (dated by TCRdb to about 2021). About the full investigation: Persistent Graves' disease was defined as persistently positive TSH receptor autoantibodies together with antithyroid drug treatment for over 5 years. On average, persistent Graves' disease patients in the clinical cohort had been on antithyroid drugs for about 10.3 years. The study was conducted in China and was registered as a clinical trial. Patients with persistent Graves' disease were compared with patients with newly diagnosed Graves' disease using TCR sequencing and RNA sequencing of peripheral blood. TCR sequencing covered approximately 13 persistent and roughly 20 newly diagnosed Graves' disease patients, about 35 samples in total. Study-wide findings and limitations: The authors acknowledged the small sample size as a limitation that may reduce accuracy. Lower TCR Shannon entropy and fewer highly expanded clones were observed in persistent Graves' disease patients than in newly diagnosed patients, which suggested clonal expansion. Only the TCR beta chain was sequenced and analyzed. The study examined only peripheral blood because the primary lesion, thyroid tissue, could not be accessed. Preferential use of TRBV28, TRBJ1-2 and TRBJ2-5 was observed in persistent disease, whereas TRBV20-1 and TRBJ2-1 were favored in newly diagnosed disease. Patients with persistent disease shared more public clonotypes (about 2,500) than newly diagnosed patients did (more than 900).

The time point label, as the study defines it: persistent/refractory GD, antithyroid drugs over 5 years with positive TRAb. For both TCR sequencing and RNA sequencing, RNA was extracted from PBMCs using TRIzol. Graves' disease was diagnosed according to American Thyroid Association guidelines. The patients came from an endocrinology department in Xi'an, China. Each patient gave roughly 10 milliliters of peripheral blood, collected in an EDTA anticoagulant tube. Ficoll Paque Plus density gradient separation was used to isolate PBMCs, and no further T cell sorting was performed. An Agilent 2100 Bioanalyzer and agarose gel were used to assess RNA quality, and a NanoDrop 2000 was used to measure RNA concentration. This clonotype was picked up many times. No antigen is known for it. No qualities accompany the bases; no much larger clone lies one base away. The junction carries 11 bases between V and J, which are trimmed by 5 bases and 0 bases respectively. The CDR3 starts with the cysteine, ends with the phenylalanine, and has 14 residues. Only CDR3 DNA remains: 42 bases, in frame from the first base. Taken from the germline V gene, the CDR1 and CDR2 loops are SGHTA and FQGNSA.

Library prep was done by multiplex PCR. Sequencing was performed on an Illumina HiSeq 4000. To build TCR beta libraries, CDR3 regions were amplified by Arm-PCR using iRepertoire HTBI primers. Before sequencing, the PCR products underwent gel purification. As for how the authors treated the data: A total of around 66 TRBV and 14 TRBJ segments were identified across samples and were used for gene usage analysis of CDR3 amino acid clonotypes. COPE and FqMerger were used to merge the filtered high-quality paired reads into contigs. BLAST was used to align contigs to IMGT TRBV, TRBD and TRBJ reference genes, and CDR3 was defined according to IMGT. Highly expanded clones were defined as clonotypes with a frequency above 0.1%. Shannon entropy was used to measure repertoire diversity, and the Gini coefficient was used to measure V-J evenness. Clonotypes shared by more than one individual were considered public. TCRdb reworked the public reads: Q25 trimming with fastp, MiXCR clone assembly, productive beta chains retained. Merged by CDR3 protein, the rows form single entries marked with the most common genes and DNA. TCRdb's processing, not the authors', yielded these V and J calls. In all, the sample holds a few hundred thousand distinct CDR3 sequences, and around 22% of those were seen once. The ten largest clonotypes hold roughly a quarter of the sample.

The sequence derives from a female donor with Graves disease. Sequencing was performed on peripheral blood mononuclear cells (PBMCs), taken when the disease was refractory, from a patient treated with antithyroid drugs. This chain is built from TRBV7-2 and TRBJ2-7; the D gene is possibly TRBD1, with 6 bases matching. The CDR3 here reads CASSQHRASYEQYF. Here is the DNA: TGTGCCAGCAGCCAACACAGGGCCTCCTACGAGCAGTACTTC.